The 24 T cell receptor beta chains presented below share a single source sample, sequenced in a study of shared clonotypes between healthy human individuals. Produced via immunoSEQ multiplex PCR; TCRdb's table is partial and in-frame only. The profile shows about 2.4 million clones, approximately 93% of them singletons. Specimen: naive CD4+ T cells from PBMCs. This sample's subset: CD45RA+ positively selected. These receptors were obtained from a man younger than 35 in good health. Some clones in this sample may be carry-over from other donors' samples.

A word on this clone: In the same sample, other DNA sequences code for this CDR3. The chain uses TRBV28 and TRBJ2-7; D assignment may be TRBD1 or TRBD2 (6 bases each). Trimming removed 6 bases at V and 2 bases at J, with 8 bases between. The CDR3 spans 12 residues. The germline gives CDR1 MDHEN, CDR2 SYDVKM. The CDR3: CASRRDTYEQYF. The DNA of the CDR3 is TGTGCCAGCAGGCGGGACACCTACGAGCAGTACTTC.

V and J are TRBV5-4 and TRBJ2-7, with TRBD1 as a possible D gene (6 bases). The germline V and J ends were trimmed by 9 bases and 5 bases, with 18 bases remaining between them. CDR1 is SGHNT and CDR2 is YYREEE in the germline V gene (reference sequence). This CDR3 contains 13 residues. The CDR3 reads CAIQTGIRDEQYF. DNA for the CDR3: TGTGCCATACAAACAGGGATTCGTGACGAGCAGTACTTC.

This rearrangement joins TRBV14 to TRBJ2-7, with D unresolved. This CDR3 has 12 residues. Trimming removed 4 bases at V and 4 bases at J, with 8 bases between. The germline gives CDR1 SGHDN, CDR2 FVKESK. CDR3 bases: TGTGCCAGCAGCCCTGATGTTTACGAGCAGTACTTC. The encoded protein is CASSPDVYEQYF.

Concerning this clone itself: Other DNA sequences within the sample encode an identical CDR3. The genes are TRBV5-1 and TRBJ1-1, with TRBD1 as a possible D gene (6 bases). The V end was cut by 2 bases, the J end by 2 bases, with 10 bases between. The CDR3 loop spans 14 amino acids. From germline, CDR1 is SGHRS and CDR2 YFSETQ. The CDR3 loop is CASSLQGPNTEAFF. DNA for the CDR3: TGCGCCAGCAGCTTACAGGGACCCAACACTGAAGCTTTCTTT.

V usage is TRBV5-4 and J usage is TRBJ2-3; a weak D match, TRBD1 (5 bases). The CDR3 has 13 residues. With 4 bases removed from V and 6 bases from J, the gap between germline ends came to 12 bases. From germline, CDR1 is SGHNT and CDR2 YYREEE (reference sequence). The CDR3 DNA reads TGTGCCAGCAGCCTCCCAGACAGTGATACGCAGTATTTT. Residues: CASSLPDSDTQYF.

The chain employs TRBV11-2 and TRBJ2-1, with D possibly being TRBD1 (6 bases). The CDR3 totals 15 residues. Between the trimmed V and J ends, which lost 5 bases and 3 bases, there was a span of 14 bases. Germline-derived CDR1 and CDR2 are SGHAT and FQNNGV. The CDR3 sequence: CASSEQGGVYNEQFF. The CDR3 nucleotides are TGTGCCAGCAGCGAACAGGGTGGCGTCTACAATGAGCAGTTCTTC.

The V call is TRBV2, the J call TRBJ1-5; D uncertain. Per the germline V gene, CDR1 is SNHLY and CDR2 is FYNNEI. V gave up 3 bases and J gave up 6 bases, with 9 bases separating them. The CDR3 is made up of 13 amino acids. CDR3 nucleotide sequence: TGTGCCAGCAGTGACCAGTTGACTCAGCCCCAGCATTTT. Translating it yields CASSDQLTQPQHF.

This clone is a singleton in its sample. This rearrangement joins TRBV11-2 to TRBJ2-1; tentative D call: TRBD2 (5 bases). The CDR3 runs 15 residues. V lost 5 bases and J 6 bases, leaving 17 bases between the germline ends. Germline-derived CDR1 and CDR2 are SGHAT and FQNNGV. DNA for the CDR3: TGTGCCAGCAGCATCCAGGCGGGTGTAGGCAATGAGCAGTTCTTC. This codes for CASSIQAGVGNEQFF. Full variable domain (remainder filled in from reference TRBV11-2 and TRBJ2-1): EAGVAQSPRYKIIEKRQSVAFWCNPISGHATLYWYQQILGQGPKLLIQFQNNGVVDDSQLPKDRFSAERLKGVDSTLKIQPAKLEDSAVYLCASSIQAGVGNEQFFGPGTRLTVL.

The rearrangement joins TRBV9 to TRBJ2-3; 8 bases are a match to TRBD2. The V gene end was trimmed by 0 bases and the J gene end by 3 bases; junction bases not matched to a gene: 6. From germline, CDR1 is SGDLS and CDR2 YYNGEE. The CDR3 is made up of 16 amino acids. Written as DNA, the CDR3 is TGTGCCAGCAGCGTAGGTCCCGGCGGGAGGACAGATACGCAGTATTTT. Encoded protein: CASSVGPGGRTDTQYF.

The V gene is TRBV7-2, the J gene TRBJ2-7; 8 nucleotides align to TRBD2. The CDR3 length is 16 residues. Germline CDR1 SGHTA, CDR2 FQGNSA. With V trimmed by 2 bases and J by 4 bases, 10 bases remained unmatched. The CDR3 spells CASSLRGGSGMYEQYF. CDR3 nucleotide sequence: TGTGCCAGCAGCTTAAGAGGGGGTAGCGGGATGTACGAGCAGTACTTC.

This clone has a single count. The chain recombines TRBV6-5 with TRBJ1-1; 7 bases fit TRBD1. The ends lost 6 bases at V and 0 bases at J; junction bases unmatched: 4. CDR3 length: 14 residues. Looked up from germline, CDR1 is MNHEY and CDR2 is SVGAGI. CDR3 amino acids: CASRWDSMNTEAFF. Here the CDR3 DNA reads TGTGCCAGCAGATGGGACAGCATGAACACTGAAGCTTTCTTT.

The chain couples TRBV14 to TRBJ1-4; the match to TRBD1 covers 7 bases. The length of the CDR3 is 16 residues. Germline values: CDR1 SGHDN, CDR2 FVKESK. V was clipped by 0 bases and J by 4 bases; unmatched bases: 5. The CDR3 coding sequence is TGTGCCAGCAGCCAAGAGCAGGGGGTCCTTAATGAAAAACTGTTTTTT. It is translated as CASSQEQGVLNEKLFF.

The V and J genes are TRBV2 and TRBJ2-3; D gene ambiguous. The germline gives CDR1 SNHLY, CDR2 FYNNEI. This CDR3 contains 15 residues. V was clipped by 4 bases and J by 2 bases, with 13 bases between them. CDR3 amino acids: CASSGHLPPTDTQYF. For the CDR3, the DNA is TGTGCCAGCAGTGGACACCTCCCGCCCACAGATACGCAGTATTTT.

The chain joins TRBV4-2 to TRBJ1-2; no clear D gene. Between the trimmed V and J ends, which lost 7 bases and 2 bases, there was a span of 14 bases. Per the germline V gene, CDR1 is LGHNA and CDR2 is YNFKEQ. CDR3 size: 14 residues. CDR3: CASNSQPKNYGYTF. CDR3 bases: TGTGCCAGCAACAGCCAGCCTAAGAACTATGGCTACACCTTC.

V and J are TRBV6-4 and TRBJ2-1; D uncertain. The CDR3 consists of 16 residues. With 6 bases removed from V and 0 bases from J, the gap between germline ends came to 15 bases. The germline V gene has CDR1 MRHNA and CDR2 SNTAGT. In DNA form, the CDR3 reads TGTGCCAGCAGCCCCTTTTCCCTAAGCTCCTACAATGAGCAGTTCTTC. Its protein is CASSPFSLSSYNEQFF.

Only one count was recorded for this clone. This chain connects TRBV27 to TRBJ1-4, with 7 bases aligning to TRBD1. The CDR3 totals 14 residues. With V trimmed by 6 bases and J by 8 bases, 9 bases remained unmatched. From germline, CDR1 is MNHEY and CDR2 SMNVEV (reference sequence). The chain's CDR3 is CASSRTGMGEKLFF. The CDR3 DNA reads TGTGCCAGCAGCCGGACAGGTATGGGCGAAAAACTGTTTTTT.

The chain couples TRBV4-1 to TRBJ2-7; 7 nucleotides align to TRBD2. This CDR3 is 15 amino acids long. V lost 4 bases and J lost 6; bases outside the gene matches: 12. Per the germline V gene, CDR1 is MGHRA and CDR2 is YSYEKL. CDR3 nucleotides: TGCGCCAGCAGCCCCGGGGAGGGAAGGGGCTTCGAGCAGTACTTC. The encoded protein is CASSPGEGRGFEQYF.

The V gene is TRBV30, the J gene TRBJ2-2; D possibly corresponds to TRBD2 (5 bases). Between the trimmed V and J ends, which lost 1 base and 6 bases, there was a span of 27 bases. Germline assignment: CDR1 GTSNPN and CDR2 SVGIG (reference sequence). The CDR3 has 19 amino acids. CDR3 sequence reads: CAWSDLRETLTDGSGELFF. CDR3 in DNA: TGTGCCTGGAGTGATTTGAGGGAGACTTTAACTGATGGGTCCGGGGAGCTGTTTTTT.

The chain links TRBV9 to TRBJ2-3, with TRBD2 matching 14 bases. The junction had 11 bases not matched to a gene; V was cut back by 3 bases and J by 5 bases. Germline V gives CDR1 SGDLS, CDR2 YYNGEE. This CDR3 contains 18 residues. As DNA, the CDR3 is TGTGCCAGCAGCGCCGGGACTAGCGGGAGATGGAGAAGAGATACGCAGTATTTT. Protein product: CASSAGTSGRWRRDTQYF.

The chain is built from TRBV4-1 and TRBJ2-5; no reliable D call. Germline assignment: CDR1 MGHRA and CDR2 YSYEKL. With 1 base removed from V and 7 bases from J, the gap between germline ends came to 7 bases. This CDR3 is 12 amino acids long. The chain's CDR3 is CASSQALSTQYF. The CDR3 bases are TGCGCCAGCAGCCAAGCCCTCTCGACCCAGTACTTC.

This chain uses TRBV2 with TRBJ2-7; 10 nucleotides match TRBD2. J was trimmed by 6 bases and V by 3 bases; bases with no gene match: 8. The CDR3 contains 15 residues. CDR1 SNHLY and CDR2 FYNNEI come from the germline V gene. The CDR3 is CASSDEGAGGREQYF. DNA of the CDR3: TGTGCCAGCAGTGATGAAGGAGCGGGAGGGCGCGAGCAGTACTTC.

This sequence joins TRBV28 and TRBJ2-1; D not resolved. The CDR3 runs to 12 residues. The germline V gene encodes CDR1 MDHEN and CDR2 SYDVKM. The germline V and J ends were trimmed by 5 bases and 8 bases, with 10 bases remaining between them. The CDR3 region is CASSPPAHEQFF. CDR3 nucleotides: TGTGCCAGCAGTCCCCCGGCCCATGAGCAGTTCTTC.

The chain has TRBV5-4 and TRBJ2-1, with unresolved D. This CDR3 is built from 12 residues. Trimming left V 4 bases short and J 8 bases short, with 10 bases between. Germline V gene lookup returns CDR1 SGHNT and CDR2 YYREEE (reference sequence). CDR3 amino acids: CASSPLSDEQFF. CDR3 DNA: TGTGCCAGCAGCCCCCTGTCCGATGAGCAGTTCTTC.

This clone was seen only once. V is TRBV9 and J is TRBJ2-7, with 9 bases lining up with TRBD2. From germline, CDR1 is SGDLS and CDR2 YYNGEE. The trim removed 3 bases at V and 6 bases at J, leaving 16 bases unmatched. This CDR3 has 17 residues. CDR3 region: CASSGPGTSSRGVEQYF. CDR3 DNA: TGTGCCAGCAGCGGACCGGGGACTAGCTCGCGGGGCGTCGAGCAGTACTTC.